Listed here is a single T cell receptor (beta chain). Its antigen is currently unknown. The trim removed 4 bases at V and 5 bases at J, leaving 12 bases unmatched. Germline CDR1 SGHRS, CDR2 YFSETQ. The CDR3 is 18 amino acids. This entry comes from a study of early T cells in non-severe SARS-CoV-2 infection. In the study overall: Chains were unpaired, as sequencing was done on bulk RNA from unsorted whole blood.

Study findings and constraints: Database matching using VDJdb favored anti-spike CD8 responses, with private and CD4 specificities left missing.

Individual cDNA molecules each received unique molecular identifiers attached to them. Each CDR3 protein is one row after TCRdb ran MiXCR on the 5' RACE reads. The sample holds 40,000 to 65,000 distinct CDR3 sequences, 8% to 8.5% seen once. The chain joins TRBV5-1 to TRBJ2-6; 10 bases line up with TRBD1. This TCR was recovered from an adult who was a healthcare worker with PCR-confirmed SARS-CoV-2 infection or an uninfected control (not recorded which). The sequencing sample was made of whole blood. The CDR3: CASSQGTGALRRANVLTF. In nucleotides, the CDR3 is TGCGCCAGCAGCCAAGGGACAGGGGCCTTAAGACGGGCCAACGTCCTGACTTTC.